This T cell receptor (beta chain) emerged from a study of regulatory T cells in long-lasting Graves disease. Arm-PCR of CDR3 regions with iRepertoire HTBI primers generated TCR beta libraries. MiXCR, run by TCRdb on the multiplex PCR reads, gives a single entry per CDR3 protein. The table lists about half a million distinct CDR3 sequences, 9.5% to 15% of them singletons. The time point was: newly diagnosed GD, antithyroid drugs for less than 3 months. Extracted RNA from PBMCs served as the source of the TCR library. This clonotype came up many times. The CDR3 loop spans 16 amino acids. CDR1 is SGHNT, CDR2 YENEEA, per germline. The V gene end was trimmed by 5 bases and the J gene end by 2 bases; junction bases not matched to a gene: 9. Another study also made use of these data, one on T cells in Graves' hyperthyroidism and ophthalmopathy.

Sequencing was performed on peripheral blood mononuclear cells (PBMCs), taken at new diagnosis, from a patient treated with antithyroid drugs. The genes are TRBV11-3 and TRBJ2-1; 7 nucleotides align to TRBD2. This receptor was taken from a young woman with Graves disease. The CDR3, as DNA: TGTGCCAGCAGCCCTAAGGGCGGGAGCCCCTACAATGAGCAGTTCTTC. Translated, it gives CASSPKGGSPYNEQFF.